This record looks at one T cell receptor beta chain sequence and its context. This CDR3 is built from 14 residues. Trimming cost V 2 bases and J 10 bases, with 13 bases left between them. Per germline, CDR1 SGHNT and CDR2 YYREEE (reference sequence). These data are taken from a study of blood T cell repertoires in COVID-19. Generated by immunoSEQ multiplex PCR, the TCRdb table keeps only in-frame clones and is missing some. The sample shows 65,000 to 70,000 clones, 85% of them seen only once. This receptor was identified in a man older than 75 with acute or convalescent COVID-19. The chain links TRBV5-4 to TRBJ1-6; a possible D gene is TRBD1 (5 bases). Sequenced material: peripheral blood. The CDR3 nucleotides are TGTGCCAGCAGCTTTTTCAAGGGGCGATCACCCCTCCACTTT. Translated, it gives CASSFFKGRSPLHF.